One and the same sample provided the 12 T cell receptor beta chains below, sequenced in a study of long-term antiretroviral therapy in people with HIV. At survey level, the immunoSEQ assay was run in its v3.0 version. The method was immunoSEQ multiplex PCR; TCRdb's version includes in-frame clones alone and lacks a portion of them. The sample has roughly 28,000 clones; 70% to 90% are singletons. This specimen consisted of unsorted PBMCs, obtained just over 2.6 years after starting antiretroviral therapy. The receptors were sampled from a man aged 40-49 years with HIV.

The V and J genes are TRBV30 and TRBJ1-1, with unresolved D. The CDR3 contains 13 residues. Per the germline V gene, CDR1 is GTSNPN and CDR2 is SVGIG (reference sequence). Trimming removed 4 bases at V and 9 bases at J, with 18 bases between. This chain's CDR3 is CAWMETPVSKAFF. The DNA of the CDR3 is TGTGCCTGGATGGAGACACCTGTCTCGAAAGCTTTCTTT. Supplemented by reference TRBV30 and TRBJ1-1, the full variable domain reads SQTIHQWPATLVQPVGSPLSLECTVEGTSNPNLYWYRQAAGRGLQLLFYSVGIGQISSEVPQNLSASRPQDRQFILSSKKLLLSDSGFYLCAWMETPVSKAFFGQGTRLTVV.

The chain couples TRBV30 to TRBJ2-7; D is unresolved. Between the trimmed V and J ends, which lost 3 bases and 1 base, there was a span of 7 bases. This CDR3 comprises 12 residues. CDR1 and CDR2 from the germline V gene are GTSNPN and SVGIG (reference sequence). CDR3 in amino acids: CAWRSLSYEQYF. CDR3 coding DNA: TGTGCCTGGAGGAGTCTATCCTACGAGCAGTACTTC.

The chain links TRBV14 to TRBJ1-2; D is possibly TRBD1 (6 bases). This CDR3 has 13 residues. Trimming stripped 3 bases from V and 2 bases from J, with 7 bases between. Germline V gives CDR1 SGHDN, CDR2 FVKESK. The CDR3 is CASSHTGNYGYTF. CDR3 DNA sequence: TGTGCCAGCAGCCACACAGGGAACTATGGCTACACCTTC.

CDR3 amino acids: CTSSQGLAGATIQRSYEQYF. The CDR3 DNA is TGCACCAGCAGCCAGGGACTAGCGGGAGCGACTATTCAACGGTCCTACGAGCAGTACTTC. The chain combines TRBV1 with TRBJ2-7; the table gives TRBD2 as D, unverified against the DNA. TRBV1 is a pseudogene locus. The CDR3 is 20 residues long.

The chain employs TRBV4-3 and TRBJ2-1; 7 nucleotides agree with TRBD1. This CDR3 spans 15 amino acids. With 0 bases clipped from V and 5 bases from J, the junction kept 4 bases outside the gene matches. CDR1 LGHNA and CDR2 YSLEER come from the germline V gene. CDR3 in amino acids: CASSQEGTAHNEQFF. The DNA for the CDR3 is TGCGCCAGCAGCCAAGAGGGGACAGCCCACAATGAGCAGTTCTTC.

The chain joins TRBV9 to TRBJ1-1, with 7 bases aligning to TRBD1. Germline CDR1 reads SGDLS; CDR2 reads YYNGEE. The V gene end was trimmed by 0 bases and the J gene end by 1 base; junction bases not matched to a gene: 9. The CDR3 is 17 residues long. CDR3 in DNA: TGTGCCAGCAGCGTAGAGGAAACAGGGGTAAGGAACACTGAAGCTTTCTTT. The encoded protein is CASSVEETGVRNTEAFF.

This clone was picked up one time. This sequence joins TRBV5-1 and TRBJ1-4; possible D gene TRBD1, 5 bases. CDR1 SGHRS and CDR2 YFSETQ come from the germline V gene. V lost 0 bases and J lost 6, with 15 bases in between. The CDR3 runs 16 residues. Written as DNA, the CDR3 is TGCGCCAGCAGCTTGGAGGGAGGGGCGCGGTATGAAAAACTGTTTTTT. This gives the protein CASSLEGGARYEKLFF.

This chain links TRBV4-1 with TRBJ2-2; 9 bases are shared with TRBD2. The germline gives CDR1 MGHRA, CDR2 YSYEKL. The ends lost 4 bases at V and 4 bases at J; junction bases unmatched: 7. CDR3 length: 16 residues. In DNA, the CDR3 is TGCGCCAGCAGCCTCGGAGGGACTAGCAGCACCGGGGAGCTGTTTTTT. This translates into CASSLGGTSSTGELFF.

This clone was detected only once. This chain uses TRBV12-5 with TRBJ1-5; TRBD1 might be the D (6 bases). The CDR3 sequence is 18 residues long. Germline CDR1 and CDR2: LGHNT and FRNRAP. V was cut by 6 bases and J by 5 bases, with 26 bases left in between. CDR3: CASGRRSPGQRTHQPQHF. The CDR3 DNA reads TGTGCTAGTGGCCGACGGTCCCCCGGACAGCGCACCCATCAGCCCCAGCATTTT.

The V and J genes are TRBV7-2 and TRBJ2-1, with 8 nucleotides matching TRBD2. CDR3 size: 14 residues. V lost 5 bases, J lost 10 bases, and 10 bases stayed unmatched. Germline lookup yields CDR1 SGHTA and CDR2 FQGNSA. The CDR3 DNA reads as TGTGCCAGCAGCGGGACTAGGGGGAATGGGGAGCAGTTCTTC. It specifies CASSGTRGNGEQFF. The variable domain in full, completed from reference TRBV7-2 and TRBJ2-1, reads GAGVSQSPSNKVTEKGKDVELRCDPISGHTALYWYRQSLGQGLEFLIYFQGNSAPDKSGLPSDRFSAERTGGSVSTLTIQRTQQEDSAVYLCASSGTRGNGEQFFGPGTRLTVL.

There are a few counts of this clone. The chain recombines TRBV21-1 with TRBJ2-7; the table's D call, TRBD2, has no DNA check behind it. TRBV21-1 counts as a pseudogene. The CDR3 covers 15 residues. The CDR3 sequence: CASSKRTSGKNEQYF. In nucleotides, the CDR3 is TGTGCCAGCAGCAAAAGGACTAGCGGGAAAAACGAGCAGTACTTC.

This clone was counted only a few times. V gene TRBV7-6 combines with J gene TRBJ1-5, with TRBD1 matching over 7 bases. Germline CDR1 reads SGHVS; CDR2 reads FNYEAQ. V was clipped by 0 bases and J by 1 base; unmatched bases: 6. This CDR3 has 17 amino acids. CDR3 protein: CASSLAGDSESNQPQHF. The CDR3 DNA is TGTGCCAGCAGCTTAGCTGGGGACAGTGAAAGCAATCAGCCCCAGCATTTT.